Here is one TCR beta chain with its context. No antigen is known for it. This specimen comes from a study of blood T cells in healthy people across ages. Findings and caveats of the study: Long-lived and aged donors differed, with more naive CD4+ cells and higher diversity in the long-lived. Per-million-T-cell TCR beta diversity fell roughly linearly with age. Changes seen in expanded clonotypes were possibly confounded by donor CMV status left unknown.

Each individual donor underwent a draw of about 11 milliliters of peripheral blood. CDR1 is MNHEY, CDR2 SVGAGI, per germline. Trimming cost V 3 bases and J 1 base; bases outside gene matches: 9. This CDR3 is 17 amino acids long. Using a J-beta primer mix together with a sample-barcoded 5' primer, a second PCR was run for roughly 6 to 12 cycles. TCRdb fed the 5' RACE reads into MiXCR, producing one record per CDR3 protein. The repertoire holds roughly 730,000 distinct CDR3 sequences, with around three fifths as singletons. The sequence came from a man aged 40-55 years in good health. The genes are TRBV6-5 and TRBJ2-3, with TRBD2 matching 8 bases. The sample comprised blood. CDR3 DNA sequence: TGTGCCAGCAGTTATTCGAGCGGGAGTGGGGGCACAGATACGCAGTATTTT. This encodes CASSYSSGSGGTDTQYF.